Presented here are 27 T cell receptor beta chains from one specimen sequenced in a study of CD8+ T cells in alopecia areata (dated by TCRdb to about 2018). Libraries were prepared through the immunoSEQ multiplex PCR assay. To provide template for TCR sequencing, every sample had RNA extracted and reverse transcribed into cDNA. The table comes from immuneACCESS by way of TCRdb, which keeps in-frame sequences with V and J called. Part of the clones is missing from these tables; in studies checked, under half for an unresolved V gene and the rest for unknown reasons. The sample data list fewer than 90,000 clones, and about 51% of these were observed just once. The top ten clones comprise roughly 6% of the sample. What was sequenced was NKG2D-high CD8+ T cells sorted from blood. The label giving this sample's cell subset or site can be read as: sorted CD8+ NKG2D-high blood T cells. Receptors were obtained from a human donor with alopecia areata.

This clone was seen a few times. The V call is TRBV28, the J call TRBJ2-1; 7 nucleotides agree with TRBD2. The CDR3 runs 13 residues. CDR1 MDHEN and CDR2 SYDVKM come from the germline V gene. V lost 5 bases, J lost 6 bases, and 4 bases stayed unmatched. This CDR3 is CASSPRGVNEQFF. CDR3 bases: TGTGCCAGCAGTCCCCGGGGGGTCAATGAGCAGTTCTTC.

There are a few counts of this clone. The gene calls are TRBV2 and TRBJ1-5; the D gene is possibly TRBD1 (5 bases). Per the germline V gene, CDR1 is SNHLY and CDR2 is FYNNEI. The CDR3 loop spans 15 amino acids. V shed 6 bases and J shed 5 bases, with 17 bases lying between them. The CDR3 loop is CASRAPGGDDQPQHF. The DNA for the CDR3 is TGTGCCAGCAGGGCCCCGGGGGGTGATGATCAGCCCCAGCATTTT.

This clone was seen a few times. The V call is TRBV9, the J call TRBJ1-6; D gene unclear. Germline V gene lookup returns CDR1 SGDLS and CDR2 YYNGEE. This CDR3 comprises 12 residues. Trimming stripped 4 bases from V and 6 bases from J, with 5 bases between. The CDR3 DNA is TGTGCCAGCAGCCACATTAATTCACCCCTCCACTTT. It specifies CASSHINSPLHF.

The chain is built from TRBV2 and TRBJ2-7, with unresolved D. CDR1 is SNHLY and CDR2 is FYNNEI in the germline V gene. V dropped 4 bases and J dropped 3 bases, with 7 bases sitting between them. The length of the CDR3 is 12 residues. The CDR3 is CASSALIYEQYF. CDR3 DNA sequence: TGTGCCAGCAGTGCTCTGATCTACGAGCAGTACTTC.

In its sample, this clone was seen a few times. The CDR3 is CASSQFPTGGLWYYGYTF. The CDR3 region has the DNA TGCGCCAGCAGTCAATTTCCGACAGGGGGACTGTGGTACTATGGCTACACCTTC. The V gene is TRBV23-1, the J gene TRBJ1-2, with 9 bases that match TRBD1. TRBV23-1 carries the ORF label, with uncertain function. Trimming removed 1 base from V and 3 bases from J; junction bases left unmatched: 12. The CDR3 length is 18 residues.

The gene calls are TRBV6-5 and TRBJ2-3, with D unclear. Germline lookup yields CDR1 MNHEY and CDR2 SVGAGI. V was cut by 2 bases and J by 2 bases, with 5 bases left in between. The CDR3 sequence is 13 residues long. CDR3 bases: TGTGCCAGCAGTTACAATCCCACAGATACGCAGTATTTT. This codes for CASSYNPTDTQYF.

This clone appeared a few times. V usage is TRBV28 and J usage is TRBJ2-1; maybe TRBD2 (5 bases). Trimming removed 9 bases at V and 0 bases at J, with 12 bases between. CDR3 length equals 14 residues. Per the germline V gene, CDR1 is MDHEN and CDR2 is SYDVKM. This chain's CDR3 is CASSVGLSYNEQFF. Here the CDR3 DNA reads TGTGCCAGTAGCGTCGGCCTCTCCTACAATGAGCAGTTCTTC.

This clone has more than one count but fewer than ten. The chain couples TRBV29-1 to TRBJ2-7, with D perhaps TRBD2 (6 bases). CDR1 is SQVTM, CDR2 ANQGSEA, per germline. This CDR3 comprises 11 residues. V gave up 4 bases and J gave up 5 bases, with 9 bases separating them. CDR3 bases: TGCAGCGTTGCGGAGGGAAACGAGCAGTACTTC. It codes for CSVAEGNEQYF.

This clone was recorded a few times. The chain joins TRBV28 to TRBJ2-7; 7 nucleotides match TRBD1. Trimming at V came to 8 bases and at J to 2 bases, leaving 6 bases not matched to a gene. Germline values: CDR1 MDHEN, CDR2 SYDVKM. The CDR3 length is 13 residues. CDR3 bases: TGTGCCAGCCGGGTGCAGGGGGCCTACGAGCAGTACTTC. This sequence encodes CASRVQGAYEQYF.

The rearrangement links TRBV7-8 to TRBJ2-1; the D call may be TRBD1 or TRBD2 (5 bases each). The CDR3 has 14 residues. Germline V gene sequence: CDR1 SGHVS, CDR2 FQNEAQ. The germline V and J ends were trimmed by 4 bases and 10 bases, with 17 bases remaining between them. This chain's CDR3 is CASSSRGGWGEQFF. In nucleotides, the CDR3 is TGTGCCAGCAGCTCCCGGGGCGGCTGGGGCGAGCAGTTCTTC.

The gene calls are TRBV30 and TRBJ2-7; D is perhaps TRBD2 (5 bases). This CDR3 has 12 amino acids. Trimming removed 8 bases from V and 0 bases from J, with 11 bases in between. Germline CDR1 and CDR2: GTSNPN and SVGIG (reference sequence). The CDR3 reads CAARTSSYEQYF. The CDR3 nucleotides read TGTGCCGCCCGGACTTCCTCCTACGAGCAGTACTTC. The variable domain in full, with the rest retrieved from reference TRBV30 and TRBJ2-7, is SQTIHQWPATLVQPVGSPLSLECTVEGTSNPNLYWYRQAAGRGLQLLFYSVGIGQISSEVPQNLSASRPQDRQFILSSKKLLLSDSGFYLCAARTSSYEQYFGPGTRLTVT.

This chain connects TRBV29-1 to TRBJ1-2; possibly TRBD1 for D (6 bases). The CDR3 sequence is 15 residues long. V lost 1 base and J lost 3, with 15 bases in between. CDR1 and CDR2 from the germline V gene are SQVTM and ANQGSEA. CDR3 sequence: CSVEGHETGYYGYTF. The CDR3 bases are TGCAGCGTTGAAGGTCACGAGACAGGCTACTATGGCTACACCTTC. The variable domain in full, with the rest retrieved from reference TRBV29-1 and TRBJ1-2, is SAVISQKPSRDICQRGTSLTIQCQVDSQVTMMFWYRQQPGQSLTLIATANQGSEATYESGFVIDKFPISRPNLTFSTLTVSNMSPEDSSIYLCSVEGHETGYYGYTFGSGTRLTVV.

This clone was found once. V is TRBV6-5 and J is TRBJ2-4, with D uncertain. CDR3 length: 14 residues. CDR1 MNHEY and CDR2 SVGAGI come from the germline V gene. Trimming shortened V by 5 bases and J by 0 bases, and 8 bases separated the two germline ends. CDR3 bases: TGTGCCAGCAGTGCTAGACTAGCCAAAAACATTCAGTACTTC. Encoded protein: CASSARLAKNIQYF.

The V gene is TRBV29-1, the J gene TRBJ2-7, with D perhaps matching TRBD2 (5 bases). Trimming removed 1 base from V and 1 base from J, with 14 bases in between. The CDR3 sequence is 15 residues long. The V gene's germline CDR1 is SQVTM and CDR2 ANQGSEA. The CDR3 coding sequence is TGCAGCGTTGAAGTAACCGGGAAACTTTCCTACGAGCAGTACTTC. This translates into CSVEVTGKLSYEQYF.

This clone was recorded a few times. This chain connects TRBV28 to TRBJ2-3; weak D call: TRBD2 (5 bases). V gave up 5 bases and J gave up 4 bases, with 22 bases separating them. The germline V gene encodes CDR1 MDHEN and CDR2 SYDVKM. CDR3 length: 17 residues. The CDR3 DNA sequence: TGTGCCAGCAGTCTCGGACTGGGGTTGGTAGAAGCAGATACGCAGTATTTT. Translated: CASSLGLGLVEADTQYF.

The rearrangement links TRBV27 to TRBJ2-1; 7 bases are a match to TRBD2. The CDR3 consists of 14 residues. CDR1 and CDR2 (germline): MNHEY, SMNVEV (reference sequence). The junction had 4 bases not matched to a gene; V was cut back by 2 bases and J by 6 bases. Here the CDR3 DNA reads TGTGCCAGCAGTTTAAGCGGGAAGGCCAATGAGCAGTTCTTC. As protein: CASSLSGKANEQFF.

This clone was recorded a few times. The chain has TRBV11-2 and TRBJ2-7; D gene uncertain. This CDR3 has 13 amino acids. V lost 3 bases and J 5 bases, leaving 11 bases between the germline ends. Germline loops: CDR1 SGHAT, CDR2 FQNNGV. CDR3 nucleotide sequence: TGTGCCAGCAGCTTCTTTGTCTGGGACGAGCAGTACTTC. Translated: CASSFFVWDEQYF.

This chain links TRBV4-1 with TRBJ1-1; D unclear. The CDR3 is made up of 13 amino acids. V was shortened by 3 bases and J by 7 bases, with 12 bases between the two germline ends. Germline-derived CDR1 and CDR2 are MGHRA and YSYEKL. As DNA, the CDR3 is TGCGCCAGCAGCCAGGCTAGCATGCTTGAAGCTTTCTTT. It encodes CASSQASMLEAFF.

This clone appeared a single time. The chain carries TRBV7-6 and TRBJ2-2; the D call may be TRBD1 or TRBD2 (6 bases each). V lost 10 bases and J 8 bases, leaving 17 bases between the germline ends. The CDR3 is made up of 13 amino acids. The germline gives CDR1 SGHVS, CDR2 FNYEAQ. CDR3 bases: TGTGCCACCACGGGGGCCTACCAAGGGGAGCTGTTTTTT. Translated, it gives CATTGAYQGELFF.

The gene calls are TRBV4-1 and TRBJ2-7, with TRBD2 matching over 8 bases. V dropped 1 base and J dropped 4; count of bases not matched to a gene: 15. This CDR3 has 18 residues. Germline V gene data show CDR1 as MGHRA and CDR2 as YSYEKL. The DNA for the CDR3 is TGCGCCAGCAGCCAAGTGGGAGGTAGCGGGATTACTGGTTACGAGCAGTACTTC. This sequence encodes CASSQVGGSGITGYEQYF.

The rearrangement uses TRBV30 and TRBJ2-2; no clear D gene. CDR3 length: 13 residues. Trimming cost V 3 bases and J 4 bases, with 9 bases left between them. Germline CDR1 GTSNPN, CDR2 SVGIG (reference sequence). Written as DNA, the CDR3 is TGTGCCTGGAGCGAAGGGCCCACCGGGGAGCTGTTTTTT. Translating gives CAWSEGPTGELFF.

The chain carries TRBV27 and TRBJ2-2; 7 bases fit TRBD1. J lost 0 bases, V lost 8 bases, and 3 bases had no gene match. Germline assignment: CDR1 MNHEY and CDR2 SMNVEV (reference sequence). CDR3 size: 14 residues. This CDR3 is CASGTDANTGELFF. For the CDR3, the DNA is TGTGCCAGCGGGACAGACGCGAACACCGGGGAGCTGTTTTTT.

This sequence joins TRBV2 and TRBJ2-1; D remains ambiguous. Per germline, CDR1 SNHLY and CDR2 FYNNEI. This CDR3 is built from 10 residues. Trimming removed 6 bases from V and 14 bases from J, with 11 bases in between. CDR3: CASRGPFEFF. The CDR3 DNA reads as TGTGCCAGCAGAGGACCCTTTGAGTTCTTC.

The chain combines TRBV30 with TRBJ1-1, with TRBD1 matching 9 bases. The CDR3 has 13 residues. CDR1 and CDR2 (germline): GTSNPN, SVGIG (reference sequence). CDR3 region: CGLTGGLNTEAFF. The CDR3 DNA reads TGTGGCTTGACAGGGGGTTTGAACACTGAAGCTTTCTTT.

This chain links TRBV30 with TRBJ1-2; possibly TRBD1 for D (5 bases). Germline loops: CDR1 GTSNPN, CDR2 SVGIG (reference sequence). CDR3 length: 13 amino acids. Trimming took 1 base from V and 5 from J, leaving 11 bases between them. The CDR3 nucleotides are TGTGCCTGGAGTGAATCACAGGTTTATGGCTACACCTTC. This gives the protein CAWSESQVYGYTF.

V gene TRBV6-5 combines with J gene TRBJ1-1; tentative D call: TRBD1 (5 bases). The germline CDR1 and CDR2 sequences are MNHEY and SVGAGI. With 0 bases removed from V and 6 bases from J, the gap between germline ends came to 8 bases. This CDR3 is built from 13 residues. The CDR3 DNA follows: TGTGCCAGCAGTTACTCGAGGGGTGCTGAAGCTTTCTTT. Translating gives CASSYSRGAEAFF.

The CDR3 coding sequence is TGCAGCGTTGAAGGTCTTAACGGGGTGATCTACGAGCAGTACTTC. It is translated as CSVEGLNGVIYEQYF. The chain links TRBV29-1 to TRBJ2-5, with D possibly TRBD2 on 5 matching bases. The J call is in doubt because the DNA end fits TRBJ2-7 better. The CDR3 has 15 amino acids. The germline V gene has CDR1 SQVTM and CDR2 ANQGSEA.